These 8 T cell receptor beta chains were all obtained from the same sample, sequenced in a study of regulatory T cells in long-lasting Graves disease. The time point was: newly diagnosed GD, antithyroid drugs for less than 3 months. Preparation of the TCR library used RNA extracted from PBMCs. In building TCR beta libraries, iRepertoire HTBI primers were used together with Arm-PCR of CDR3 regions. TCRdb fed the multiplex PCR reads into MiXCR, producing one record per CDR3 protein. Of approximately 470,000 distinct CDR3 sequences listed, about a sixth are singletons. These data were also reused for a study on T cells in Graves' hyperthyroidism and ophthalmopathy.

Sequences were derived from peripheral blood mononuclear cells (PBMCs), sampled at new diagnosis, from a patient treated with antithyroid drugs. Receptors originate from a man aged 40-49 years with Graves disease.

The chain recombines TRBV6-1 with TRBJ1-5, with 9 bases that match TRBD1. Germline V lookup: CDR1 MNHNS, CDR2 SASEGT. V shed 6 bases, J shed 4 bases, and the junction held 7 bases outside the gene matches. This CDR3 is built from 15 residues. The CDR3 sequence: CASRQGAWSNQPQHF. In nucleotides, the CDR3 is TGTGCCAGCAGACAGGGGGCATGGAGTAATCAGCCCCAGCATTTT.

There are a few counts of this clonotype. The V gene is TRBV10-3, the J gene TRBJ2-1; 11 nucleotides agree with TRBD2. The CDR3 contains 16 residues. Germline assignment: CDR1 ENHRY and CDR2 SYGVKD. Losses at the gene ends were 0 bases for V and 3 bases for J; bases not matched to a gene: 1. The CDR3 loop is CAISESLAGGYNEQFF. DNA for the CDR3: TGTGCCATCAGTGAGTCCCTAGCGGGGGGCTACAATGAGCAGTTCTTC.

This clonotype was observed a single time. The V call is TRBV19, the J call TRBJ2-1, with 7 bases aligning to TRBD2. The CDR3 covers 16 residues. V was pared by 2 bases and J by 0 bases, with 4 bases of the junction left unmatched. Germline values: CDR1 LNHDA, CDR2 SQIVND (reference sequence). The CDR3 reads CASSILGGSSYNEQFF. The CDR3 region has the DNA TGTGCCAGTAGTATATTGGGCGGGAGCTCCTACAATGAGCAGTTCTTC. Supplemented by reference TRBV19 and TRBJ2-1, the full variable domain reads DGGITQSPKYLFRKEGQNVTLSCEQNLNHDAMYWYRQDPGQGLRLIYYSQIVNDFQKGDIAEGYSVSREKKESFPLTVTSAQKNPTAFYLCASSILGGSSYNEQFFGPGTRLTVL.

This clonotype was detected only a few times. V and J are TRBV29-1 and TRBJ1-2, with no clear D. This CDR3 is 12 amino acids long. Deletions cut 5 bases from V and 6 bases from J, with 13 bases between. CDR1 and CDR2 (germline): SQVTM, ANQGSEA. CDR3: CSVLAGWDGYTF. The CDR3 nucleotides are TGCAGCGTTCTGGCAGGATGGGATGGCTACACCTTC.

This clonotype was counted many times. The J gene is TRBJ2-5, the V gene TRBV2, with 11 positions matching TRBD2. Germline trimming cut 6 bases from V and 5 bases from J; bases unmatched to any gene: 5. Germline values: CDR1 SNHLY, CDR2 FYNNEI. The length of the CDR3 is 14 residues. CDR3 sequence (DNA): TGTGCCAGCAGGGAACTAGCGGGAGTGGAGACCCAGTACTTC. Amino acid sequence: CASRELAGVETQYF.

This clonotype showed up many times. This chain links TRBV28 with TRBJ2-2; D gene ambiguous. The germline CDR1 and CDR2 sequences are MDHEN and SYDVKM. The CDR3 has 15 amino acids. V lost 6 bases and J lost 0, with 11 bases in between. This chain's CDR3 is CASSPGFANTGELFF. CDR3 bases: TGTGCCAGCAGCCCCGGGTTCGCGAACACCGGGGAGCTGTTTTTT.

This clonotype turned up a few times. The chain joins TRBV20-1 to TRBJ1-2, with 7 bases lining up with TRBD1. Germline V gene data show CDR1 as DFQATT and CDR2 as SNEGSKA (reference sequence). This CDR3 contains 12 residues. The CDR3 nucleotides are TGCGGTCTGACAGGGACTCTATATGGCTACACCTTC. It is translated as CGLTGTLYGYTF.

The chain has TRBV2 and TRBJ2-1, with 7 bases identical to TRBD2. Germline trimming cut 6 bases from V and 10 bases from J; bases unmatched to any gene: 15. Germline V lookup: CDR1 SNHLY, CDR2 FYNNEI. The length of the CDR3 is 15 residues. Here the CDR3 DNA reads TGTGCCAGCAGAAAACTAGCGCAGGAGATTGGCGAGCAGTTCTTC. Protein product: CASRKLAQEIGEQFF.